Below, 28 T cell receptor beta chains from the same sample are listed, as sequenced in a study of cytomegalovirus exposure and HLA in healthy donors. Clones were read by immunoSEQ multiplex PCR, and TCRdb kept only the in-frame ones, dropping some. The sample carries 330,000 or so clones, approximately 90% recorded once. Input material: PBMCs. These receptors were taken from a woman aged 18-29 years in good health and CMV-seronegative.

This chain uses TRBV2 with TRBJ2-3; 12 nucleotides match TRBD2. V lost 7 bases and J lost 2; bases outside the gene matches: 4. Germline values: CDR1 SNHLY, CDR2 FYNNEI. This CDR3 has 15 residues. The CDR3 is CASIGLAGFTDTQYF. The CDR3 bases are TGTGCCAGCATAGGACTAGCGGGGTTCACAGATACGCAGTATTTT.

This clone was found a few times. The J gene is TRBJ2-7, the V gene TRBV6-5; 7 bases agree with TRBD2. After removal of 8 bases from V and 3 bases from J, the junction contained 13 bases not matched to a gene. This CDR3 has 15 residues. Per germline, CDR1 MNHEY and CDR2 SVGAGI. The CDR3 protein is CASRRGWEGLYEQYF. CDR3 nucleotides: TGTGCCAGCCGCCGGGGGTGGGAGGGCCTCTACGAGCAGTACTTC.

V usage is TRBV5-1 and J usage is TRBJ2-1; 8 nucleotides match TRBD1. In germline, CDR1 is SGHRS, CDR2 YFSETQ. With 4 bases clipped from V and 4 bases from J, the junction kept 4 bases outside the gene matches. CDR3 size: 14 residues. CDR3 DNA: TGCGCCAGCAGCGCGGGACAGGAGTACAATGAGCAGTTCTTC. It is translated as CASSAGQEYNEQFF.

V usage is TRBV6-5 and J usage is TRBJ2-7, with a possible D match to TRBD2 (5 bases). Germline V gene lookup returns CDR1 MNHEY and CDR2 SVGAGI. The CDR3 contains 13 residues. Deletions cut 4 bases from V and 5 bases from J, with 12 bases between. The CDR3 here is CASSLPAGDEQYF. DNA of the CDR3: TGTGCCAGCAGTTTGCCGGCGGGCGACGAGCAGTACTTC.

The chain carries TRBV5-1 and TRBJ1-4; maybe TRBD1 (6 bases). The germline gives CDR1 SGHRS, CDR2 YFSETQ. V was clipped by 4 bases and J by 0 bases, with 19 bases between them. This CDR3 is built from 18 residues. The CDR3 bases are TGCGCCAGCAGCCCAGGGGCAGGGAGACCTGCAACTAATGAAAAACTGTTTTTT. Translation gives CASSPGAGRPATNEKLFF.

This clone appeared once. The chain uses TRBV4-1 and TRBJ2-1; the match to TRBD2 covers 7 bases. Germline loops: CDR1 MGHRA, CDR2 YSYEKL. V lost 5 bases to trimming and J lost 6 bases; unmatched junction nucleotides: 13. CDR3 length: 16 amino acids. CDR3 nucleotides: TGCGCCAGCAGCGCACTTTGGGGGGGTTCCCCCAATGAGCAGTTCTTC. Its translation is CASSALWGGSPNEQFF.

The chain couples TRBV5-1 to TRBJ2-3; D possibly corresponds to TRBD2 (6 bases). With 7 bases removed from V and 14 bases from J, the gap between germline ends came to 17 bases. The CDR3 contains 11 residues. Germline CDR1 SGHRS, CDR2 YFSETQ. As DNA, the CDR3 is TGCGCCAGCGACGGCGGCGGGACTTTGTATTTT. This translates into CASDGGGTLYF.

This clone showed up just once. CDR3 region: CASSTRWTSGIEGTYNEQFF. In nucleotides, the CDR3 is TGTGCCAGCAGCACTCGGTGGACTAGCGGGATCGAGGGAACCTACAATGAGCAGTTCTTC. This rearrangement joins TRBV9 to TRBJ2-1, with 12 bases lining up with TRBD2. The CDR3 consists of 20 residues. The V gene end was trimmed by 4 bases and the J gene end by 2 bases; junction bases not matched to a gene: 16. The V gene's germline CDR1 is SGDLS and CDR2 YYNGEE.

As for this clone: The same CDR3 is also encoded by other DNA sequences in this sample. The chain couples TRBV27 to TRBJ2-3; 8 nucleotides agree with TRBD2. The CDR3 totals 14 residues. V dropped 6 bases and J dropped 2; count of bases not matched to a gene: 4. Germline-derived CDR1 and CDR2 are MNHEY and SMNVEV (reference sequence). In DNA form, the CDR3 reads TGTGCCAGCAGCTTAGCGGGAACCACAGATACGCAGTATTTT. Encoded protein: CASSLAGTTDTQYF.

The genes are TRBV5-4 and TRBJ1-2; no definite D call. Trimming took 4 bases from V and 6 from J, leaving 19 bases between them. CDR3 length: 15 residues. The germline V gene encodes CDR1 SGHNT and CDR2 YYREEE (reference sequence). Here the CDR3 reads CASSKEVQYRNGYTF. CDR3 coding DNA: TGTGCCAGCAGCAAGGAAGTACAGTATCGAAATGGCTACACCTTC.

This chain joins TRBV7-8 and TRBJ2-1; 9 nucleotides agree with TRBD2. Germline V gives CDR1 SGHVS, CDR2 FQNEAQ. The CDR3 spans 16 residues. After removal of 4 bases from V and 3 bases from J, the junction contained 7 bases not matched to a gene. The CDR3 loop is CASSWRTSASYNEQFF. The CDR3 DNA reads as TGTGCCAGCAGCTGGAGGACTAGCGCCAGCTACAATGAGCAGTTCTTC.

V and J are TRBV28 and TRBJ1-5; D call uncertain. Germline V gives CDR1 MDHEN, CDR2 SYDVKM. The CDR3 loop spans 13 amino acids. V lost 2 bases to trimming and J lost 4 bases, with 6 bases between them. The CDR3 nucleotides are TGTGCCAGCAGTTTACTACTGAATCAGCCCCAGCATTTT. Protein: CASSLLLNQPQHF.

The V and J genes are TRBV6-5 and TRBJ1-1; D possibly corresponds to TRBD1 (6 bases). Germline lookup yields CDR1 MNHEY and CDR2 SVGAGI. CDR3 size: 13 residues. Trimming took 5 bases from V and 5 from J, leaving 12 bases between them. As DNA, the CDR3 is TGTGCCAGCAGTGCTCACGGGACAACTGAAGCTTTCTTT. It yields the protein CASSAHGTTEAFF.

The chain employs TRBV5-1 and TRBJ2-7; 11 bases fit TRBD2. V shed 3 bases and J 4 bases; nucleotides not matched to a gene: 6. Germline V gene data show CDR1 as SGHRS and CDR2 as YFSETQ. The CDR3 loop spans 15 amino acids. CDR3 residues: CASSSGPSGRYEQYF. The CDR3 DNA follows: TGCGCCAGCAGCTCGGGACCTAGCGGGAGGTACGAGCAGTACTTC. Looking up the rest from reference TRBV5-1 and TRBJ2-7 gives the full variable domain: KAGVTQTPRYLIKTRGQQVTLSCSPISGHRSVSWYQQTPGQGLQFLFEYFSETQRNKGNFPGRFSGRQFSNSRSEMNVSTLELGDSALYLCASSSGPSGRYEQYFGPGTRLTVT.

This chain links TRBV5-1 with TRBJ2-3, with 9 nucleotides matching TRBD1. This CDR3 is built from 15 residues. Germline CDR1 and CDR2: SGHRS and YFSETQ. With 4 bases clipped from V and 1 base from J, the junction kept 4 bases outside the gene matches. The CDR3 sequence is CASSLDRGGTDTQYF. In DNA, the CDR3 is TGCGCCAGCAGCCTGGACAGGGGAGGCACAGATACGCAGTATTTT.

The V call is TRBV15, the J call TRBJ1-5; TRBD1 aligns across 7 bases. The trim removed 4 bases at V and 3 bases at J, leaving 3 bases unmatched. The CDR3 consists of 14 residues. Germline V gene data show CDR1 as LNHNV and CDR2 as YYDKDF (reference sequence). The DNA of the CDR3 is TGTGCCACCAGCACCGACAGGGACAATCAGCCCCAGCATTTT. Encoded protein: CATSTDRDNQPQHF.

In regard to this clone: In the same sample, other DNA sequences code for this CDR3. The chain couples TRBV18 to TRBJ2-5, with 7 bases aligning to TRBD2. V lost 3 bases, J lost 1 base, and 2 bases stayed unmatched. Germline CDR1 reads KGHSH; CDR2 reads LQKENI. CDR3 length equals 14 residues. CDR3 in amino acids: CASSPPSGQETQYF. As DNA, the CDR3 is TGTGCCAGCTCACCTCCTAGCGGCCAAGAGACCCAGTACTTC.

This sequence joins TRBV6-6 and TRBJ1-1; 8 nucleotides match TRBD1. Germline V gives CDR1 MNHNY, CDR2 SVGAGI (reference sequence). V lost 6 bases, J lost 4 bases, and 7 bases stayed unmatched. CDR3 length: 14 residues. The CDR3: CASSLQGGATEAFF. In DNA, the CDR3 is TGTGCCAGCAGCCTACAGGGGGGGGCCACTGAAGCTTTCTTT.

The count of this clone is one. The chain uses TRBV11-3 and TRBJ2-2; D ambiguous. V was shortened by 4 bases and J by 4 bases, with 13 bases between the two germline ends. In germline, CDR1 is SGHNT, CDR2 YENEEA. The CDR3 loop spans 15 amino acids. The CDR3 protein is CASSSQAGSTGELFF. The CDR3 DNA is TGTGCCAGCAGCTCACAAGCAGGATCCACCGGGGAGCTGTTTTTT.

This chain joins TRBV20-1 and TRBJ1-1, with D possibly being TRBD1 (5 bases). Germline CDR1 is DFQATT and CDR2 is SNEGSKA (reference sequence). The CDR3 loop spans 10 amino acids. The CDR3 protein is CSEGRGKAFF. The CDR3 DNA sequence: TGCAGCGAGGGGAGGGGCAAAGCTTTCTTT.

The chain combines TRBV5-1 with TRBJ2-1; perhaps TRBD2 as D (7 bases). Germline CDR1 is SGHRS and CDR2 is YFSETQ. The V gene lost 4 bases and the J gene lost 3 bases, with 17 bases spanning the gap. This CDR3 is built from 16 residues. CDR3 region: CASSPGLGGFYNEQFF. The CDR3 DNA sequence: TGCGCCAGCAGCCCTGGACTAGGGGGGTTCTACAATGAGCAGTTCTTC.

The chain employs TRBV5-6 and TRBJ2-2; TRBD2 aligns across 7 bases. Germline V gene lookup returns CDR1 SGHDT and CDR2 YYEEEE. The J segment lost 4 bases and the V segment lost 2 bases, leaving 5 bases of the junction unmatched. The CDR3 consists of 15 residues. The CDR3 protein is CASSFPLAVTGELFF. The CDR3 DNA reads TGTGCCAGCAGCTTCCCCCTAGCGGTCACCGGGGAGCTGTTTTTT.

In its sample, this clone was seen once. The V gene is TRBV9, the J gene TRBJ2-3, with D possibly being TRBD1 (6 bases). The V end lost 0 bases, the J end lost 1 base, and 12 bases lay between the germline ends. Looked up from germline, CDR1 is SGDLS and CDR2 is YYNGEE. This CDR3 is 16 amino acids long. CDR3 sequence: CASSVVGAGGTDTQYF. The CDR3 nucleotides read TGTGCCAGCAGCGTAGTAGGGGCAGGGGGCACAGATACGCAGTATTTT.

The chain carries TRBV7-9 and TRBJ2-1, with 9 bases lining up with TRBD1. Germline loops: CDR1 SEHNR, CDR2 FQNEAQ (reference sequence). V dropped 5 bases and J dropped 5; count of bases not matched to a gene: 7. The CDR3 runs 15 residues. DNA of the CDR3: TGTGCCAGCAGCAACCGGGACAGGGAACACAATGAGCAGTTCTTC. It yields the protein CASSNRDREHNEQFF.

The chain recombines TRBV4-3 with TRBJ2-3; 8 bases fit TRBD2. The J segment lost 2 bases and the V segment lost 0 bases, leaving 7 bases of the junction unmatched. The germline V gene has CDR1 LGHNA and CDR2 YSLEER. The CDR3 extends over 17 amino acids. CDR3 bases: TGCGCCAGCAGCCAAGATACGGCGGGAGGATTCACAGATACGCAGTATTTT. It translates to CASSQDTAGGFTDTQYF.

The chain recombines TRBV12-5 with TRBJ1-5; D is perhaps TRBD1 (6 bases). Germline V gene sequence: CDR1 LGHNT, CDR2 FRNRAP. The CDR3 consists of 15 residues. V lost 1 base and J 5 bases, leaving 12 bases between the germline ends. CDR3 sequence reads: CASGLGGGFDQPQHF. The CDR3 DNA sequence: TGTGCTAGTGGTTTGGGGGGGGGCTTCGATCAGCCCCAGCATTTT.

This clone was counted between two and nine times. The chain employs TRBV6-1 and TRBJ2-7; perhaps TRBD1 as D (5 bases). The CDR3 has 14 amino acids. Germline values: CDR1 MNHNS, CDR2 SASEGT. Trimming took 2 bases from V and 0 from J, leaving 8 bases between them. This chain's CDR3 is CASSEMTVSYEQYF. The CDR3 coding sequence is TGTGCCAGCAGTGAAATGACAGTCTCCTACGAGCAGTACTTC.

CDR3 in DNA: TGTGCCAGCAGTGAGTTGGCGGTATATGGCTACACCTTC. As protein: CASSELAVYGYTF. V is TRBV6-1 and J is TRBJ1-2; no clear D. The CDR3 spans 13 residues. Trimming stripped 3 bases from V and 5 bases from J, with 10 bases between. The germline V gene has CDR1 MNHNS and CDR2 SASEGT.